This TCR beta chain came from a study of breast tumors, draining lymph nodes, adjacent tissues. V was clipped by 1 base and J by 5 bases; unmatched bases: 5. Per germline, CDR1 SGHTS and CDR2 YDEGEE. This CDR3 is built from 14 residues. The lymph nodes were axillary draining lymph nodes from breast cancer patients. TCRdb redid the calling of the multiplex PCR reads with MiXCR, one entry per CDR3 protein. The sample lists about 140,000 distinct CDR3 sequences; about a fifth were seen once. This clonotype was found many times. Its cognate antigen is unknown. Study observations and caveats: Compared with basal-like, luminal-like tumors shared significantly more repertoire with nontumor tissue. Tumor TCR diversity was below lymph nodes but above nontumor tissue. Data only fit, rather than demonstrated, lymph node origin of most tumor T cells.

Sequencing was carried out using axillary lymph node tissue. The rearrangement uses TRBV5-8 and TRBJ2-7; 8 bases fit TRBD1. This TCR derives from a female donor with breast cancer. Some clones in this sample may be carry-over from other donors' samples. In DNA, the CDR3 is TGTGCCAGCAGCTTGCTGGGACAGGCACACGAGCAGTACTTC. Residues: CASSLLGQAHEQYF.